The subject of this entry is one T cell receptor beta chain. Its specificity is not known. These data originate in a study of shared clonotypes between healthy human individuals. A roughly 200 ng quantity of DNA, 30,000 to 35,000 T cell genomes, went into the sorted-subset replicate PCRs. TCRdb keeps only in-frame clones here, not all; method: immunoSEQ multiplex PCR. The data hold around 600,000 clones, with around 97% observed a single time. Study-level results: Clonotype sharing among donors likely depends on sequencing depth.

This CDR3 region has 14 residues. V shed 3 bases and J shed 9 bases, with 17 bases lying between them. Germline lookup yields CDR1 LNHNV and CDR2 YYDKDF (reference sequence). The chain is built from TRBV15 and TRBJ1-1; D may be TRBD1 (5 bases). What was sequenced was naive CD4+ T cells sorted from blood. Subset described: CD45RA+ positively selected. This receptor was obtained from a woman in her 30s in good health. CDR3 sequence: CATSRGGDLLKAFF. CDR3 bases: TGTGCCACCAGCAGGGGGGGAGATCTGCTTAAAGCTTTCTTT.